The next 22 T cell receptor beta chains were all read from a single sample in a study of cytomegalovirus exposure and HLA in healthy donors. The PCR contained 60 Vbeta and 13 Jbeta primers. The method was immunoSEQ multiplex PCR; TCRdb's version includes in-frame clones alone and lacks a portion of them. There are about 130,000 clones in the sample; 72% occur only once, and around 3.7% lies in the top ten. The sample was PBMCs. The receptors come from a young man in good health and CMV-seronegative.

J is TRBJ2-7 and V is TRBV9; no clear D. CDR3 length equals 14 residues. The germline V and J ends were trimmed by 0 bases and 2 bases, with 9 bases remaining between them. Germline CDR1 is SGDLS and CDR2 is YYNGEE. The CDR3 loop is CASSVEPQTYEQYF. DNA for the CDR3: TGTGCCAGCAGCGTAGAACCGCAGACCTACGAGCAGTACTTC.

In this sample, this clone turned up a few times. CDR3 DNA sequence: TGTGCCAGCAGGGAAAATAGCGGGGGGGCCTACGGGGAGCTGTTTTTT. Encoded protein: CASRENSGGAYGELFF. V gene TRBV2 combines with J gene TRBJ2-2; 11 bases map to TRBD2. The V segment lost 6 bases and the J segment 7 bases; nucleotides outside the gene matches: 10. Per the germline V gene, CDR1 is SNHLY and CDR2 is FYNNEI. CDR3 length equals 16 residues.

This clone occurred a few times. The chain combines TRBV11-2 with TRBJ2-2; 10 bases are a match to TRBD2. V lost 5 bases, J lost 7 bases, and 13 bases stayed unmatched. Germline V gives CDR1 SGHAT, CDR2 FQNNGV. This CDR3 contains 17 residues. The DNA for the CDR3 is TGTGCCAGCAGCCCCATCGGTGGAGCGGGGGGGCGCGGGGAGCTGTTTTTT. Its translation: CASSPIGGAGGRGELFF.

This clone was observed a handful of times. Different DNA sequences within this sample yield the same CDR3. V usage is TRBV27 and J usage is TRBJ1-2; possibly TRBD1 for D (5 bases). The length of the CDR3 is 13 residues. The germline V gene has CDR1 MNHEY and CDR2 SMNVEV (reference sequence). V shed 2 bases and J shed 2 bases, with 6 bases lying between them. The CDR3 here is CASSLGGNYGYTF. The CDR3 region has the DNA TGTGCCAGCAGTTTAGGGGGGAACTATGGCTACACCTTC.

CDR3 nucleotide sequence: TGTGCCAGCAGCTTCGCCAGGGGACCTGAAAACACCATATATTTT. Encoded protein: CASSFARGPENTIYF. The chain is built from TRBV7-9 and TRBJ1-3; possible D gene TRBD1, 6 bases. Germline values: CDR1 SEHNR, CDR2 FQNEAQ (reference sequence). The CDR3 length is 15 residues. The germline V and J ends were trimmed by 3 bases and 6 bases, with 15 bases remaining between them.

Remarks on this clone: Other DNA sequences in the same sample also yield this CDR3. The chain employs TRBV2 and TRBJ2-7; TRBD1 agrees at 10 bases. V shed 4 bases and J 4 bases; nucleotides not matched to a gene: 1. This CDR3 contains 13 residues. Germline CDR1 is SNHLY and CDR2 is FYNNEI. In DNA form, the CDR3 reads TGTGCCAGCAGTGGGACAGGGGGTTACGAGCAGTACTTC. The encoded protein is CASSGTGGYEQYF.

The chain is built from TRBV5-4 and TRBJ1-2; no clear D. Trimming cost V 2 bases and J 7 bases, with 9 bases left between them. The CDR3 totals 12 residues. From germline, CDR1 is SGHNT and CDR2 YYREEE (reference sequence). The CDR3 is CASSFPQLGYTF. The CDR3 nucleotides are TGTGCCAGCAGCTTCCCTCAACTTGGCTACACCTTC.

This chain connects TRBV19 to TRBJ2-1; D gene unclear. Trimming left V 5 bases short and J 9 bases short, with 11 bases between. The CDR3 contains 12 residues. Germline-derived CDR1 and CDR2 are LNHDA and SQIVND (reference sequence). The CDR3 DNA reads TGTGCCAGTAGTGTTAGACGAGGTGAGCAGTTCTTC. Translating it yields CASSVRRGEQFF.

The chain joins TRBV9 to TRBJ2-3; 12 bases align to TRBD1. This CDR3 spans 16 amino acids. Germline lookup yields CDR1 SGDLS and CDR2 YYNGEE. V lost 2 bases and J lost 7; bases outside the gene matches: 8. CDR3 region: CASSVGRDRGHYTQYF. The CDR3 coding sequence is TGTGCCAGCAGCGTTGGGAGGGACAGGGGGCATTATACGCAGTATTTT. The whole variable domain, remainder taken from reference TRBV9 and TRBJ2-3, is DSGVTQTPKHLITATGQRVTLRCSPRSGDLSVYWYQQSLDQGLQFLIQYYNGEERAKGNILERFSAQQFPDLHSELNLSSLELGDSALYFCASSVGRDRGHYTQYFGPGTRLTVL.

The rearrangement joins TRBV7-8 to TRBJ1-5; the match to TRBD1 covers 7 bases. The CDR3 has 16 amino acids. Germline values: CDR1 SGHVS, CDR2 FQNEAQ. V gave up 5 bases and J gave up 4 bases; unmatched junction bases: 11. The CDR3: CASSEDRRGVNQPQHF. CDR3 coding DNA: TGTGCCAGCAGCGAAGACCGCAGGGGGGTAAATCAGCCCCAGCATTTT. Using reference TRBV7-8 and TRBJ1-5 for the parts outside the CDR3, the full variable domain is GAGVSQSPRYKVAKRGQDVALRCDPISGHVSLFWYQQALGQGPEFLTYFQNEAQLDKSGLPSDRFFAERPEGSVSTLKIQRTQQEDSAVYLCASSEDRRGVNQPQHFGDGTRLSIL.

The chain combines TRBV13 with TRBJ2-7, with TRBD1 matching over 8 bases. This CDR3 region has 17 residues. The germline gives CDR1 PRHDT, CDR2 FYEKMQ (reference sequence). The junction had 15 bases not matched to a gene; V was cut back by 2 bases and J by 6 bases. Here the CDR3 DNA reads TGTGCCAGCAGCTTAAACTTTAACGGGCAGGGGGCCGGCGAGCAGTACTTC. Translated: CASSLNFNGQGAGEQYF.

This clone was seen more than once but under ten times. The rearrangement uses TRBV19 and TRBJ2-1; 8 positions agree with TRBD2. V was pared by 5 bases and J by 3 bases, with 9 bases of the junction left unmatched. Germline CDR1 LNHDA, CDR2 SQIVND (reference sequence). The CDR3 runs 16 residues. CDR3 nucleotide sequence: TGTGCCAGTAGTTATCTGGCGGGGGGCTTCTACAATGAGCAGTTCTTC. Translated, it gives CASSYLAGGFYNEQFF. Filled out from reference TRBV19 and TRBJ2-1, the complete variable domain reads DGGITQSPKYLFRKEGQNVTLSCEQNLNHDAMYWYRQDPGQGLRLIYYSQIVNDFQKGDIAEGYSVSREKKESFPLTVTSAQKNPTAFYLCASSYLAGGFYNEQFFGPGTRLTVL.

This chain joins TRBV6-1 and TRBJ2-1, with D tentatively TRBD2 (5 bases). V was trimmed by 6 bases and J by 5 bases, leaving 17 bases between them. The CDR3 contains 15 residues. Germline V lookup: CDR1 MNHNS, CDR2 SASEGT. In DNA form, the CDR3 reads TGTGCCAGCAGGGATTCCACGGGGATGCACAATGAGCAGTTCTTC. Translation: CASRDSTGMHNEQFF.

This chain joins TRBV29-1 and TRBJ1-2; 7 bases fit TRBD1. The CDR3 is 15 residues long. CDR1 SQVTM and CDR2 ANQGSEA come from the germline V gene. With 4 bases clipped from V and 0 bases from J, the junction kept 8 bases outside the gene matches. CDR3 region: CSVGPGTATNYGYTF. CDR3 DNA sequence: TGCAGCGTTGGCCCCGGGACAGCAACTAACTATGGCTACACCTTC.

The chain carries TRBV5-1 and TRBJ1-1; TRBD1 matches 8 bases. The CDR3 runs 16 residues. The germline V gene encodes CDR1 SGHRS and CDR2 YFSETQ. Trimming took 0 bases from V and 5 from J; bases not matched to a gene: 9. This CDR3 is CASSLAPDRGGTEAFF. CDR3 in DNA: TGCGCCAGCAGCTTGGCCCCAGACAGGGGTGGGACTGAAGCTTTCTTT.

The count of this clone is one. The chain is built from TRBV19 and TRBJ2-3; D is unresolved. The germline V and J ends were trimmed by 7 bases and 2 bases, with 13 bases remaining between them. The V gene's germline CDR1 is LNHDA and CDR2 SQIVND (reference sequence). The CDR3 is 14 residues long. In nucleotides, the CDR3 is TGTGCCAGTAAGTTTGCGGCAATCACAGATACGCAGTATTTT. The encoded protein is CASKFAAITDTQYF.

CDR3 DNA sequence: TGTGCCAGCAGTCACACGACAGGGTACGGCAATCAGCCCCAGCATTTT. Its translation is CASSHTTGYGNQPQHF. The rearrangement uses TRBV28 and TRBJ1-5, with TRBD1 matching 7 bases. The V gene's germline CDR1 is MDHEN and CDR2 SYDVKM. This CDR3 contains 16 residues. Losses at the gene ends were 5 bases for V and 2 bases for J; bases not matched to a gene: 9.

This sequence joins TRBV6-5 and TRBJ1-6; TRBD1 agrees at 9 bases. CDR1 and CDR2 from the germline V gene are MNHEY and SVGAGI. The V and J ends lost 2 bases and 11 bases, in that order; junction bases with no gene match: 7. The CDR3 totals 15 residues. Written as DNA, the CDR3 is TGTGCCAGCAGTTACGATCGGACAGGGGAGGCACCCCTCCACTTT. Translation gives CASSYDRTGEAPLHF.

The V and J genes are TRBV7-9 and TRBJ1-1, with D possibly TRBD1 on 6 matching bases. Trimming removed 5 bases at V and 1 base at J, with 14 bases between. This CDR3 has 15 amino acids. Germline V gene lookup returns CDR1 SEHNR and CDR2 FQNEAQ (reference sequence). The CDR3 DNA reads as TGTGCCAGCAGCGGGGGCCTTCCCGCGAACACTGAAGCTTTCTTT. This gives the protein CASSGGLPANTEAFF.

The rearrangement uses TRBV7-3 and TRBJ2-3, with D possibly being TRBD2 (5 bases). Germline assignment: CDR1 SGHTA and CDR2 FQGTGA. V was pared by 3 bases and J by 5 bases, with 9 bases between. This CDR3 is 13 amino acids long. The DNA for the CDR3 is TGTGCCAGCAGCTTTCAGAGGGAAGATACGCAGTATTTT. Its translation: CASSFQREDTQYF. Complete variable domain (other parts from reference TRBV7-3 and TRBJ2-3): GAGVSQTPSNKVTEKGKYVELRCDPISGHTALYWYRQSLGQGPEFLIYFQGTGAADDSGLPNDRFFAVRPEGSVSTLKIQRTERGDSAVYLCASSFQREDTQYFGPGTRLTVL.

V and J are TRBV9 and TRBJ2-7; 10 bases map to TRBD2. CDR3 size: 16 residues. V trimming: 3 bases; J trimming: 0 bases; junction bases outside the gene matches: 6. Per germline, CDR1 SGDLS and CDR2 YYNGEE. In DNA, the CDR3 is TGTGCCAGCAGCGGCGGCTCTAGCGGGGGCTCCTACGAGCAGTACTTC. Translating gives CASSGGSSGGSYEQYF.

The V call is TRBV21-1, the J call TRBJ2-7; the table calls TRBD2, which could not be checked here. TRBV21-1 has pseudogene status. The CDR3 is 14 residues long. For the CDR3, the DNA is TGTGCCAGCTCCCCGACGGGGGGACCCTACGAGCAGTACTTC. This sequence encodes CASSPTGGPYEQYF.